This T cell receptor beta chain was observed in a study of CD8 T cells in Susac syndrome. CD8+ and CD4+ T cells taken from blood had their TCR beta sequenced. Stable or active relapsing-remitting multiple sclerosis, untreated and meeting revised McDonald criteria, defined the controls. TEMRA cells were FACS-enriched, and CD8+ and CD4+ T cells were isolated negatively. Random hexamers were used to reverse transcribe roughly 0.5 to 1 ug of RNA. With immunoSEQ multiplex PCR, TCR beta CDR3 was amplified across 54 Vbeta and 13 Jbeta. TCRdb reprocessed the immunoSEQ multiplex PCR reads with MiXCR, giving one entry per CDR3 protein. Among a few hundred thousand distinct CDR3 sequences listed, 89% were seen once. The TCR sequence derives from a human donor with multiple sclerosis. Sequenced input: CD8+ T cells from PBMCs.

The CDR3 sequence is CASGAPEAFF. CDR3 coding DNA: TGTGCCAGCGGAGCGCCCGAAGCTTTCTTT. The V and J genes are TRBV5-4 and TRBJ1-1; D is ambiguous. The CDR3 runs to 10 residues. Germline CDR1 SGHNT, CDR2 YYREEE (reference sequence). Trimming left V 7 bases short and J 8 bases short, with 9 bases between.